The 2 T cell receptor beta chains reported below all come from one sample, sequenced in a study of cytomegalovirus exposure and HLA in healthy donors. The PCR was carried out with 60 Vbeta primers and 13 Jbeta primers. Clones were sequenced by immunoSEQ multiplex PCR, and TCRdb holds only the in-frame ones, with some missing. The data contain 190,000 or so clones, roughly four fifths of them singletons. Sequencing was carried out using PBMCs. The receptors come from a woman aged 45-60 years in good health and CMV-seropositive.

This rearrangement joins TRBV6-6 to TRBJ2-3, with a weak D call TRBD2 (7 bases). Germline assignment: CDR1 MNHNY and CDR2 SVGAGI (reference sequence). This CDR3 comprises 16 residues. V was trimmed by 5 bases and J by 4 bases, leaving 19 bases between them. The CDR3 loop reads CASSISPIGGADTQYF. The CDR3 DNA reads as TGTGCCAGCAGTATTTCCCCTATAGGGGGGGCAGATACGCAGTATTTT.

The chain combines TRBV5-1 with TRBJ2-1; TRBD2 matches 8 bases. The ends lost 3 bases at V and 1 base at J; junction bases unmatched: 3. Germline CDR1 and CDR2: SGHRS and YFSETQ. The CDR3 length is 15 residues. The CDR3 here is CASSYGGGSYNEQFF. The CDR3 region has the DNA TGCGCCAGCAGCTACGGGGGGGGTTCCTACAATGAGCAGTTCTTC.